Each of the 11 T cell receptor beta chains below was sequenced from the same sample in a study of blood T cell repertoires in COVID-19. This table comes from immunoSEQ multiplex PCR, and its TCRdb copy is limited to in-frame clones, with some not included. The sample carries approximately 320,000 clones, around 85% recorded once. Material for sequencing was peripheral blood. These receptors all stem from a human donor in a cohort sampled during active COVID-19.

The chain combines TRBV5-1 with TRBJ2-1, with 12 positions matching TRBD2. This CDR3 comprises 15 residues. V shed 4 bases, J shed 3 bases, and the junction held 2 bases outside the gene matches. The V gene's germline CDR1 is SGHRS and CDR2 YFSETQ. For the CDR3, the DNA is TGCGCCAGCAGCCAGACTAGCGGGGGCTACAATGAGCAGTTCTTC. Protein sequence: CASSQTSGGYNEQFF.

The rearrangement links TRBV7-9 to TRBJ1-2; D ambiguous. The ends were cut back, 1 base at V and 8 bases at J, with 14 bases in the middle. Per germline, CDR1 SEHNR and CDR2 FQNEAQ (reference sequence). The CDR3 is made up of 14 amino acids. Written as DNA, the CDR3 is TGTGCCAGCAGCTTAGGTGGGCCCTTTAAGGGCTACACCTTC. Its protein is CASSLGGPFKGYTF.

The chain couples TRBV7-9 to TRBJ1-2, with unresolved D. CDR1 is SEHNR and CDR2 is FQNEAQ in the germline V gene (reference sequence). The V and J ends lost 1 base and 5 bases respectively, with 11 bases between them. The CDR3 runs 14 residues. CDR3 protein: CASSLVEGGYGYTF. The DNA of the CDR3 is TGTGCCAGCAGCTTAGTGGAGGGCGGGTATGGCTACACCTTC.

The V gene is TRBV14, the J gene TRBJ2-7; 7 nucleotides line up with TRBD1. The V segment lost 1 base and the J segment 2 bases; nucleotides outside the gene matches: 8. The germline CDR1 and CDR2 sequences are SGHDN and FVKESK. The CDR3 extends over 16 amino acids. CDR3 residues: CASSQVFPGGTYEQYF. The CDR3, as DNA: TGTGCCAGCAGCCAAGTCTTCCCAGGGGGAACCTACGAGCAGTACTTC. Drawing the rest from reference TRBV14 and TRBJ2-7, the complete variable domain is EAGVTQFPSHSVIEKGQTVTLRCDPISGHDNLYWYRRVMGKEIKFLLHFVKESKQDESGMPNNRFLAERTGGTYSTLKVQPAELEDSGVYFCASSQVFPGGTYEQYFGPGTRLTVT.

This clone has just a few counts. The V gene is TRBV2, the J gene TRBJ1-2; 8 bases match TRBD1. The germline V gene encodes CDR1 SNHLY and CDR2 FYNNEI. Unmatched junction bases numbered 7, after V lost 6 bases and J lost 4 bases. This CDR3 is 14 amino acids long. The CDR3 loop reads CASRILTGAYGYTF. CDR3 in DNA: TGTGCCAGCAGGATCCTGACAGGGGCCTATGGCTACACCTTC.

CDR3 DNA: TGTGCCAGCAGCCCCAGGGTGACCCCGGAGACCGGGGAGCTGTTTTTT. Protein product: CASSPRVTPETGELFF. The gene calls are TRBV5-8 and TRBJ2-2; weak D call: TRBD1 (5 bases). The CDR3 consists of 16 residues. V was trimmed by 4 bases and J by 5 bases, leaving 18 bases between them. In germline, CDR1 is SGHTS, CDR2 YDEGEE.

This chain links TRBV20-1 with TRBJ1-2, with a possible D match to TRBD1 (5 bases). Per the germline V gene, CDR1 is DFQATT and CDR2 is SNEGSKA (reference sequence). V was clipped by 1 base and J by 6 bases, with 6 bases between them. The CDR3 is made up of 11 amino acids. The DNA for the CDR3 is TGCAGTGCTAGAGGCAGGGATGGCTACACCTTC. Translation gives CSARGRDGYTF.

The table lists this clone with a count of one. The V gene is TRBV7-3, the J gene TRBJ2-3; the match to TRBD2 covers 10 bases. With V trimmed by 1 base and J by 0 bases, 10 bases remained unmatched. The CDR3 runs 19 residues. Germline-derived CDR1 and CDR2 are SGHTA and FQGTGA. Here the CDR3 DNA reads TGTGCCAGCAGCTTAAGTGGTAGCGGGGGGCTCACAAGCACAGATACGCAGTATTTT. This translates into CASSLSGSGGLTSTDTQYF.

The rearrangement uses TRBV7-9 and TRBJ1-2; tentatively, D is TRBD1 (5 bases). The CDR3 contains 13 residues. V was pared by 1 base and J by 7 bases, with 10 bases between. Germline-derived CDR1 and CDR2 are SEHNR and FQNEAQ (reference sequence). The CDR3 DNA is TGTGCCAGCAGCTTAGACAGGCGTAGTGGCTACACCTTC. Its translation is CASSLDRRSGYTF.

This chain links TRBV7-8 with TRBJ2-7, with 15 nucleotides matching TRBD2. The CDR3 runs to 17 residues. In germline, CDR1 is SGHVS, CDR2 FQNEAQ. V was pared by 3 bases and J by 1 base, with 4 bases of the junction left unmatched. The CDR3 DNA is TGTGCCAGCAGCTTCGGGACTAGCGGGGGGATATCCTACGAGCAGTACTTC. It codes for CASSFGTSGGISYEQYF.

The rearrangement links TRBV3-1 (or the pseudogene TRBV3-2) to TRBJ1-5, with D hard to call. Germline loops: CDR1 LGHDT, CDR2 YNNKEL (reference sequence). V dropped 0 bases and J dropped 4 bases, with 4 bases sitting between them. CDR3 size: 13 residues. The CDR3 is CASSQDGNQPQHF. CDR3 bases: TGTGCCAGCAGCCAAGACGGGAATCAGCCCCAGCATTTT.